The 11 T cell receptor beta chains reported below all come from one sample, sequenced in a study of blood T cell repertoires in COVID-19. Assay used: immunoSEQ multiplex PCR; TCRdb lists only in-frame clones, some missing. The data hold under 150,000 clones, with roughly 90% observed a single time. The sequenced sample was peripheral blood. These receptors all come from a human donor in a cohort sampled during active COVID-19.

This CDR3 is CASSPPGRLASNEQFF. For the CDR3, the DNA is TGTGCCAGCTCACCCCCGGGGAGATTAGCCTCCAATGAGCAGTTCTTC. The chain combines TRBV18 with TRBJ2-1; D might be TRBD2 (5 bases). The CDR3 runs 16 residues. Per germline, CDR1 KGHSH and CDR2 LQKENI. The germline V and J ends were trimmed by 3 bases and 6 bases, with 18 bases remaining between them.

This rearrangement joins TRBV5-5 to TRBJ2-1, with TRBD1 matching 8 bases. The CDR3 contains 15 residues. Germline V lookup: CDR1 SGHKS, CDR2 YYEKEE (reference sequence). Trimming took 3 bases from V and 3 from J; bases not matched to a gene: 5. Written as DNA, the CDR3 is TGTGCCAGCAGCTCCCGGACAGGGAACTACAATGAGCAGTTCTTC. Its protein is CASSSRTGNYNEQFF.

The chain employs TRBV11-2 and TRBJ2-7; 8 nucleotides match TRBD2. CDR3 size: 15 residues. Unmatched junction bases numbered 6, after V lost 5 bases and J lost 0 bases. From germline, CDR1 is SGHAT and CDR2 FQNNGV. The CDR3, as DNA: TGTGCCAGCAGCCGGGGGGGACTGAGCTCCTACGAGCAGTACTTC. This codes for CASSRGGLSSYEQYF.

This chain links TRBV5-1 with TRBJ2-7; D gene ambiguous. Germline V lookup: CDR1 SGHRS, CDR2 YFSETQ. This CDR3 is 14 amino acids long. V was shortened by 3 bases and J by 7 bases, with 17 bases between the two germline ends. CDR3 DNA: TGCGCCAGCAGCTCTCCGAGAGGCTCCGAGGAGCAGTACTTC. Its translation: CASSSPRGSEEQYF.

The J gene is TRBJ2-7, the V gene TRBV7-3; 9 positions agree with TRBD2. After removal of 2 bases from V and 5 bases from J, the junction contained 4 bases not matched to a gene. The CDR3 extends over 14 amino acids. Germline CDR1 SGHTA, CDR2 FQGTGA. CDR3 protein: CASSLRREGHEQYF. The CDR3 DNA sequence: TGTGCCAGCAGCTTACGGCGGGAGGGCCACGAGCAGTACTTC. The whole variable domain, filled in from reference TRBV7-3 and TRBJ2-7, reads GAGVSQTPSNKVTEKGKYVELRCDPISGHTALYWYRQSLGQGPEFLIYFQGTGAADDSGLPNDRFFAVRPEGSVSTLKIQRTERGDSAVYLCASSLRREGHEQYFGPGTRLTVT.

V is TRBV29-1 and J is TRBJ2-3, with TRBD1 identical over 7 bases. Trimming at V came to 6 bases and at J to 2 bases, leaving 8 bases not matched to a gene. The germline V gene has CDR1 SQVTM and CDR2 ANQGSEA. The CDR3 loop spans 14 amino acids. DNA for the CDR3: TGCAGCGTCGACGGACAGGATCCCACAGATACGCAGTATTTT. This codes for CSVDGQDPTDTQYF.

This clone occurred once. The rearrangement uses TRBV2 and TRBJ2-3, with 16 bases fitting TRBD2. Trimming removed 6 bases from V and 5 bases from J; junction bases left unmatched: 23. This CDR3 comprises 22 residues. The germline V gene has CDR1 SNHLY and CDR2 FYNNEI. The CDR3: CASSTTVPGLAGGPRLGDTQYF. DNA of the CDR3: TGTGCCAGCAGCACTACCGTACCGGGACTAGCGGGGGGGCCACGGTTAGGAGATACGCAGTATTTT.

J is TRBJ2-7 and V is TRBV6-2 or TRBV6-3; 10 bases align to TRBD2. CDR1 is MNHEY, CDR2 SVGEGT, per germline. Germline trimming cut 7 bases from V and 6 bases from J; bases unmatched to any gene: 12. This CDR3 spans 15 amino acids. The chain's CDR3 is CASIPSAGGPREQYF. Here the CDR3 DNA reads TGTGCCAGCATCCCATCAGCGGGAGGGCCTCGCGAGCAGTACTTC.

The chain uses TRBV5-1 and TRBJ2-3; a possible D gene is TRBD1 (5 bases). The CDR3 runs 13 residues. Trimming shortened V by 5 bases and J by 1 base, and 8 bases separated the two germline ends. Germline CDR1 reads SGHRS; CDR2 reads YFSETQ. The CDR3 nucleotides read TGCGCCAGCAGTCTAGGGGGCACAGATACGCAGTATTTT. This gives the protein CASSLGGTDTQYF.

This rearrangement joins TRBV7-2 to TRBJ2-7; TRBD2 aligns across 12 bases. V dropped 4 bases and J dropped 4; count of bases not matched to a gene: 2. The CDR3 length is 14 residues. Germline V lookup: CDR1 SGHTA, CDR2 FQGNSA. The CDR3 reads CASSSGLAGYEQYF. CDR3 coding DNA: TGTGCCAGCAGCTCGGGACTAGCGGGTTACGAGCAGTACTTC.

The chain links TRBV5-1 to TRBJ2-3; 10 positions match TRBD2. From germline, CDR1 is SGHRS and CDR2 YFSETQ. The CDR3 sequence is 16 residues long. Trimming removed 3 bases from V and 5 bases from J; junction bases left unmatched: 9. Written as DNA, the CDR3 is TGCGCCAGCAGCTCGACTCGACTAGCGGGTGGAGATACGCAGTATTTT. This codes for CASSSTRLAGGDTQYF.